Listed here are 7 T cell receptor beta chains from one sample, sequenced in a study of blood T cell repertoires in COVID-19. Repertoires were generated with immunoSEQ multiplex PCR, while TCRdb's copy carries only in-frame clones and drops some. The sample holds some 120,000 clones, roughly 80% seen once. The sample was peripheral blood. Receptors were obtained from a woman between 50 and 59 years old with acute or convalescent COVID-19.

The genes are TRBV2 and TRBJ1-1, with a weak D call TRBD1 (6 bases). Trimming shortened V by 10 bases and J by 2 bases, and 14 bases separated the two germline ends. The CDR3 runs to 13 residues. CDR1 is SNHLY and CDR2 is FYNNEI in the germline V gene. The CDR3, as DNA: TGTGCCACTTCAGGGGAACGAAACACTGAAGCTTTCTTT. It translates to CATSGERNTEAFF. The complete variable domain, with remaining parts taken from reference TRBV2 and TRBJ1-1, reads EPEVTQTPSHQVTQMGQEVILRCVPISNHLYFYWYRQILGQKVEFLVSFYNNEISEKSEIFDDQFSVERPDGSNFTLKIRSTKLEDSAMYFCATSGERNTEAFFGQGTRLTVV.

The chain couples TRBV5-6 to TRBJ1-2; the match to TRBD1 covers 7 bases. V lost 4 bases and J lost 7; bases outside the gene matches: 7. The CDR3 spans 13 residues. Germline V gives CDR1 SGHDT, CDR2 YYEEEE. The DNA for the CDR3 is TGTGCCAGCAGCAAGGACAGGAGGAGTGGCTACACCTTC. This gives the protein CASSKDRRSGYTF. The full variable domain, its missing parts supplied by reference TRBV5-6 and TRBJ1-2, is DAGVTQSPTHLIKTRGQQVTLRCSPKSGHDTVSWYQQALGQGPQFIFQYYEEEERQRGNFPDRFSGHQFPNYSSELNVNALLLGDSALYLCASSKDRRSGYTFGSGTRLTVV.

This chain connects TRBV24-1 to TRBJ1-1; D may be TRBD1 (6 bases). Germline V lookup: CDR1 KGHDR, CDR2 SFDVKD. This CDR3 has 12 residues. The V gene lost 8 bases and the J gene lost 4 bases, with 10 bases spanning the gap. CDR3 sequence reads: CATNFRGTEAFF. The CDR3 nucleotides are TGTGCCACCAACTTCAGGGGCACTGAAGCTTTCTTT.

The chain links TRBV4-1 to TRBJ1-6; no reliable D call. The V end was cut by 0 bases, the J end by 12 bases, with 12 bases between. This CDR3 has 14 amino acids. Germline V gene lookup returns CDR1 MGHRA and CDR2 YSYEKL. DNA for the CDR3: TGCGCCAGCAGCCAAGATGGGAAGGACTTACCCCTCCACTTT. This codes for CASSQDGKDLPLHF.

The V and J genes are TRBV5-1 and TRBJ1-6; D remains unclear. CDR1 SGHRS and CDR2 YFSETQ come from the germline V gene. This CDR3 region has 13 residues. Trimming left V 2 bases short and J 10 bases short, with 10 bases between. The CDR3 spells CASSLESESPLHF. For the CDR3, the DNA is TGCGCCAGCAGCTTAGAGAGCGAATCACCCCTCCACTTT.

The chain links TRBV6-1 to TRBJ1-1, with unresolved D. Trimming cost V 3 bases and J 5 bases, with 7 bases left between them. Germline CDR1 reads MNHNS; CDR2 reads SASEGT. CDR3 length equals 12 residues. The DNA of the CDR3 is TGTGCCAGCAGTGAGAGAAGTACTGAAGCTTTCTTT. This sequence encodes CASSERSTEAFF.

The chain joins TRBV6-5 to TRBJ2-4, with TRBD2 matching over 7 bases. The CDR3 is made up of 14 amino acids. Germline CDR1 reads MNHEY; CDR2 reads SVGAGI. The ends lost 6 bases at V and 6 bases at J; junction bases unmatched: 8. The CDR3 spells CASRPPGGGNIQYF. Written as DNA, the CDR3 is TGTGCCAGCAGACCTCCGGGAGGAGGAAACATTCAGTACTTC.